The T cell receptor beta chain described here comes from a study of blood T cell repertoires in COVID-19. CDR1 and CDR2 from the germline V gene are SGDLS and YYNGEE. The CDR3 is 15 amino acids. V lost 3 bases to trimming and J lost 2 bases; unmatched junction nucleotides: 4. Produced via immunoSEQ multiplex PCR; TCRdb's table is partial and in-frame only. The sample lists tens of thousands of clones; roughly 80% were seen once. The V gene is TRBV9, the J gene TRBJ1-2, with TRBD1 matching over 10 bases. This sequence was found in a woman aged 55 to 70 with acute or convalescent COVID-19. The source material was peripheral blood. The chain's CDR3 is CASSGQGAQNYGYTF. CDR3 DNA: TGTGCCAGCAGCGGACAGGGGGCGCAAAACTATGGCTACACCTTC.